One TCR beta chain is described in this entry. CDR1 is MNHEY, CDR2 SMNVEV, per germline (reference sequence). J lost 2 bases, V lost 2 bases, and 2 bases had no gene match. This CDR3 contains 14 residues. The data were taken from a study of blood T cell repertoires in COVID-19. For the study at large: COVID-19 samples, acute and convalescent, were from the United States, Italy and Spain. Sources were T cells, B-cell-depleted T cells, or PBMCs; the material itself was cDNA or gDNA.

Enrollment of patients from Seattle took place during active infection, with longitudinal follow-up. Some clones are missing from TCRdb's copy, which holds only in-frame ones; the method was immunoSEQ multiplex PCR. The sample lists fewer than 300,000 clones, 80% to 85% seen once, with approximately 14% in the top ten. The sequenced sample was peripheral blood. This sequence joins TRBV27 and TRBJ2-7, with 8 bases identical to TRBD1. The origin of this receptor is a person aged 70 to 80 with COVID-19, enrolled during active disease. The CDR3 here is CASSLQGQAYEQYF. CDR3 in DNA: TGTGCCAGCAGTTTACAGGGACAGGCCTACGAGCAGTACTTC.